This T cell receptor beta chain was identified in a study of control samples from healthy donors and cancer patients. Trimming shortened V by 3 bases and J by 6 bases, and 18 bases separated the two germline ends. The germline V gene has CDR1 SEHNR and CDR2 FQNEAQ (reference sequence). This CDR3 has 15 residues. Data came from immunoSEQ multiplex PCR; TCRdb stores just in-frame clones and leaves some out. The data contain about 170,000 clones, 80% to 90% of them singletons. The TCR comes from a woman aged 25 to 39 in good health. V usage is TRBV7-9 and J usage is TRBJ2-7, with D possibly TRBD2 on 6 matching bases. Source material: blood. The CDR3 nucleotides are TGTGCCAGCAGCTTCATGGTTGGAGGGGCGAGCGAGCAGTACTTC. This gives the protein CASSFMVGGASEQYF.